This is a list of T cell receptor beta chains from one sample in a study of blood T cell repertoires in COVID-19. This table comes from immunoSEQ multiplex PCR, and its TCRdb copy is limited to in-frame clones, with some not included. Of approximately 47,000 clones in the sample, 86% are singletons; the top ten hold 2.6%. The sequencing input was peripheral blood. Receptors were obtained from an elderly woman with COVID-19, enrolled during active disease. The CDR3 runs from the conserved cysteine through the conserved F or W. The D gene is left open where the match is weak. The size entry is marked missing in some rows and otherwise reads once, few, many or a size class.

abundance	d_gene	j_gene	v_gene	CDR3aa	CDR3nt
NA	NA	TRBJ2-7	TRBV5-1	CASSYRGTYEQYF	TGCGCCAGCAGCTACCGCGGTACCTACGAGCAGTACTTC
few	NA	TRBJ2-3	TRBV4-2	CASSQDGSSSTDTQYF	TGTGCCAGCAGCCAAGACGGGAGTTCTAGCACAGATACGCAGTATTTT
NA	TRBD1	TRBJ1-2	TRBV3-1/TRBV3-2	CASSVDRANGYTF	TGTGCCAGCAGCGTGGACAGGGCTAATGGCTACACCTTC
NA	NA	TRBJ1-2	TRBV15	CATSRDRWENYGYTF	TGTGCCACCAGCAGAGATCGGTGGGAGAACTATGGCTACACCTTC
NA	TRBD1	TRBJ1-3	TRBV3-1/TRBV3-2	CASSLHQGAFGNTIYF	TGTGCCAGCAGCCTGCACCAGGGGGCGTTTGGAAACACCATATATTTT
NA	NA	TRBJ2-1	TRBV5-1	CASRPLAAVGYEQFF	TGCGCCAGCAGGCCATTAGCGGCCGTTGGGTATGAGCAGTTCTTC
NA	TRBD2	TRBJ2-3	TRBV3-1/TRBV3-2	CASRSRGVHTDTQYF	TGTGCCAGCCGAAGCCGGGGGGTTCACACAGATACGCAGTATTTT
once	TRBD2	TRBJ2-3	TRBV7-9	CRRGARTDTQYF	TGTCGGCGGGGGGCTCGCACAGATACGCAGTATTTT
NA	TRBD2	TRBJ2-5	TRBV28	CASSIPGTSGQETQYF	TGTGCCAGCAGTATCCCCGGGACTAGCGGACAAGAGACCCAGTACTTC
NA	NA	TRBJ2-1	TRBV28	CASRLTTGEQFF	TGTGCCAGCAGGTTAACGACGGGTGAGCAGTTCTTC
NA	NA	TRBJ2-5	TRBV7-9	CASSLLSPEGETQYF	TGTGCCAGCAGCTTATTGAGCCCGGAGGGGGAGACCCAGTACTTC
NA	TRBD1	TRBJ1-6	TRBV5-1	CASSWETGYGKPLHF	TGCGCCAGCAGCTGGGAGACAGGGTACGGGAAACCCCTCCACTTT
NA	NA	TRBJ2-7	TRBV7-8	CASSLAYTYEQYF	TGTGCCAGCAGCTTAGCCTATACCTACGAGCAGTACTTC
NA	TRBD1	TRBJ1-5	TRBV19	CASSIPRRQGTSNQPQHF	TGTGCCAGTAGTATCCCCCGCCGACAGGGGACCAGCAATCAGCCCCAGCATTTT
few	TRBD2	TRBJ2-7	TRBV13	CASSSLGLAAHYEQYF	TGTGCCAGCAGCTCATTGGGACTAGCGGCCCACTACGAGCAGTACTTC
NA	NA	TRBJ1-4	TRBV9	CASSRPGGGGEKLFF	TGTGCCAGCAGCAGACCTGGGGGAGGTGGTGAAAAACTGTTTTTT
NA	TRBD1	TRBJ2-7	TRBV6-5	CASSPNGQGAREQYF	TGTGCCAGCAGCCCCAATGGGCAGGGGGCGAGGGAGCAGTACTTC
once	NA	TRBJ2-7	TRBV12-5	CASGPKVRGSHEQYF	TGTGCTAGTGGTCCCAAAGTAAGGGGCTCGCACGAGCAGTACTTC
NA	NA	TRBJ1-3	TRBV19	CASKAGISGNTIYF	TGTGCCAGTAAAGCGGGGATCTCTGGAAACACCATATATTTT
few	TRBD2	TRBJ2-7	TRBV2	CASSVASGVYSLAYF	TGTGCCAGCAGTGTCGCTAGCGGGGTCTACTCATTAGCGTACTTC
NA	TRBD1	TRBJ1-2	TRBV19	CASTNPAGTDYGYTF	TGTGCCAGTACCAATCCGGCAGGGACAGACTATGGCTACACCTTC
NA	NA	TRBJ1-5	TRBV19	CASSTGGPQPQHF	TGTGCCAGTAGTACGGGGGGTCCTCAGCCCCAGCATTTT
NA	NA	TRBJ2-6	TRBV19	CASGESSGANVLTF	TGTGCCAGTGGTGAGAGCTCTGGGGCCAACGTCCTGACTTTC
NA	NA	TRBJ1-5	TRBV2	CASNEQGSGNQPQHF	TGTGCCAGCAATGAACAGGGTTCGGGCAATCAGCCCCAGCATTTT
NA	NA	TRBJ1-3	TRBV18	CASSLNSNSGNTIYF	TGTGCCAGCTCACTCAACAGCAACTCTGGAAACACCATATATTTT
NA	NA	TRBJ2-1	TRBV2	CASSEVQYSEQFF	TGTGCCAGCAGTGAGGTCCAGTACAGTGAGCAGTTCTTC
once	NA	TRBJ2-3	TRBV5-1	CASGLWRTDTQYF	TGCGCCAGCGGACTATGGCGCACAGATACGCAGTATTTT
NA	NA	TRBJ2-2	TRBV24-1	CATSASGNTGELFF	TGTGCCACCAGTGCGTCAGGGAACACCGGGGAGCTGTTTTTT
NA	TRBD2	TRBJ2-5	TRBV19	CASRLAGAETQYF	TGTGCCAGTAGACTAGCGGGGGCAGAGACCCAGTACTTC
NA	NA	TRBJ2-1	TRBV18	CASSRIPGHLSSYNEQFF	TGTGCCAGCTCACGAATCCCGGGACACCTTAGCTCCTACAATGAGCAGTTCTTC
few	TRBD1	TRBJ1-6	TRBV5-1	CASSRSSTGKMAPLHF	TGCGCCAGCAGCCGCTCGTCGACAGGGAAGATGGCACCCCTCCACTTT
NA	TRBD1	TRBJ1-2	TRBV2	CASSALPGQGNTF	TGTGCCAGCAGTGCCCTGCCGGGACAGGGGAACACCTTC
NA	TRBD1	TRBJ1-2	TRBV28	CASNRGLFYGYTF	TGTGCCAGCAACAGGGGGCTCTTCTATGGCTACACCTTC
NA	TRBD1	TRBJ1-5	TRBV19	CASSIGGQGNQPQHF	TGTGCCAGTAGTATTGGCGGACAGGGGAATCAGCCCCAGCATTTT
NA	NA	TRBJ2-3	TRBV5-1	CASSLIRADTQYF	TGCGCCAGCAGCTTGATCAGGGCAGATACGCAGTATTTT
once	NA	TRBJ1-2	TRBV5-5	CASSSATSNYGYTF	TGTGCCAGCAGCTCGGCGACTTCTAACTATGGCTACACCTTC
once	NA	TRBJ1-5	TRBV6-5	CASSFSRQLSNQPQHF	TGTGCCAGCAGTTTTAGCCGACAGTTATCCAATCAGCCCCAGCATTTT
NA	NA	TRBJ1-2	TRBV2	CASSLGLTGYTF	TGTGCCAGCAGTTTAGGACTAACAGGCTACACCTTC
NA	TRBD1	TRBJ1-2	TRBV7-7	CASSPGQRTNYGYTF	TGTGCTAGCAGCCCGGGACAGCGTACTAACTATGGCTACACCTTC
few	NA	TRBJ2-7	TRBV6-1	CASSETTGLYEQYF	TGTGCCAGCAGTGAAACTACAGGTCTCTACGAGCAGTACTTC
NA	NA	TRBJ1-2	TRBV5-4	CASSTPGLGINGYTF	TGTGCCAGCAGCACCCCGGGACTGGGGATCAATGGCTACACCTTC
NA	TRBD2	TRBJ2-1	TRBV7-9	CASPSGSYNEQFF	TGTGCCAGCCCTAGCGGGAGCTACAATGAGCAGTTCTTC